This is a list of T cell receptor beta chains from one sample in a study of blood T cells in healthy people across ages. TCRdb itself ran the 5' RACE reads through MiXCR, one entry per CDR3 protein. The repertoire holds fewer than 2 million distinct CDR3 sequences, with about two fifths as singletons. The specimen sequenced was blood. The receptors were gathered from a human donor in good health. Both conserved end residues are part of each CDR3. The order of the fields is D gene, clone size, V gene, J gene, CDR3 DNA, CDR3 protein. A D gene is named only where the DNA matches it firmly. The size field is filled for only some rows; it gives once, few, many or a size class.

.	.	TRBV2	TRBJ1-3	TGTGTCAGCAGTGAGGTGAAAAGTGGAAACACCATATATTTT	CVSSEVKSGNTIYF
TRBD1	.	TRBV12-3/TRBV12-4	TRBJ1-2	TGTGCCAGCAGTTGGACAGGGACTTTTGGCTATGGCTACACCTTC	CASSWTGTFGYGYTF
.	.	TRBV10-3	TRBJ2-7	TGTGCCATCAGTGAGTCCGGTGGCGAGCAGTACTTC	CAISESGGEQYF
.	few	TRBV11-2	TRBJ1-4	TGTGCCAGCAGCCCCATCCGTCGGGAAAAACTGTTTTTT	CASSPIRREKLFF
TRBD1	.	TRBV29-1	TRBJ1-4	TGCAGCGCCACCGGACAGGGGATTGAAAAACTGTTTTTT	CSATGQGIEKLFF
TRBD1	.	TRBV29-1	TRBJ2-7	TGCGGCGTGGGGGACAGAGAACCCTACGAGCAGTACTTC	CGVGDREPYEQYF
.	many	TRBV10-3	TRBJ2-5	TGTGCCATCAGTGCGGGACTTCAAGAGACCCAGTACTTC	CAISAGLQETQYF
.	few	TRBV12-3/TRBV12-4	TRBJ1-2	TGTGCCAGCAGTTTTGAGTCTCAGGGGAACTATGGCTACACCTTC	CASSFESQGNYGYTF
.	.	TRBV5-6	TRBJ1-4	TGTGCCAGCAGCTTCGGACAGTTATTGAATGAAAAACTGTTTTTT	CASSFGQLLNEKLFF
.	.	TRBV5-6	TRBJ2-7	TGTGCCAGCAGCTATGGTCTCCTCGGGGAGCAGTACTTC	CASSYGLLGEQYF
.	few	TRBV6-5	TRBJ1-1	TGTGCCAGCAGTTCAGGGGTGGAAACAAGGAACACTGAAGCTTTCTTT	CASSSGVETRNTEAFF
.	.	TRBV5-1	TRBJ2-5	TGCGCCAGCACCGATATTCCGGGAGTCCCAGAAGAGACCCAGTACTTC	CASTDIPGVPEETQYF
.	few	TRBV27	TRBJ2-5	TGTGCCAGCAGCCTCCGAGAGGGTTTTGGGGAGACCCAGTACTTC	CASSLREGFGETQYF
.	.	TRBV20-1	TRBJ1-2	TGCAGTGCTAATCGGGACGATGACTACACCTTC	CSANRDDDYTF
TRBD2	.	TRBV12-3/TRBV12-4	TRBJ2-1	TGTGCCAGCAGTCCCGTTAGCGGGAGCCTCTACAATGAGCAGTTCTTC	CASSPVSGSLYNEQFF
TRBD1	once	TRBV4-3	TRBJ2-5	TGCGCCAGCAGCCAAGTCCTGGACAGGTCTCAAGAGACCCAGTACTTC	CASSQVLDRSQETQYF
.	.	TRBV28	TRBJ1-1	TGTGCCAGCAGTTTAGGGTCGAGGAACACTGAAGCTTTCTTT	CASSLGSRNTEAFF
.	.	TRBV7-2	TRBJ2-3	TGTGCCAGCAGCTTAATAGGGGCCTCGGAGACAGATACGCAGTATTTT	CASSLIGASETDTQYF
.	few	TRBV7-2	TRBJ1-5	TGTGCCAGCAGCTTAGCGCAAGGGGATAGCAATCAGCCCCAGCATTTT	CASSLAQGDSNQPQHF
.	.	TRBV7-2	TRBJ2-3	TGTGCCAGCAGCCCCACGAGCCTGCTGAGGTCGGCAGATACGCAGTATTTT	CASSPTSLLRSADTQYF
.	.	TRBV5-5	TRBJ2-1	TGTGCCTCTACCCATGGGGGTCGTCACAATGAGCAGTTCTTC	CASTHGGRHNEQFF
.	.	TRBV20-1	TRBJ2-3	TGCAGTGCTAACAGGGGCACAGATACGCAGTATTTT	CSANRGTDTQYF
.	.	TRBV3-1	TRBJ2-5	TGTGCCAGCAGCCAAGGGAGTGGACTCAGTAGCCAAGAGACCCAGTACTTC	CASSQGSGLSSQETQYF
.	few	TRBV7-8	TRBJ2-7	TGTGCCAGCAGCTCCAGGGCTTCGGAAGGGAACCACGAGCAGTACTTC	CASSSRASEGNHEQYF
.	.	TRBV4-3	TRBJ2-5	TGCGCCAGCAGCCGACTCCTTCTAGCGTCGGAGACCCAGTACTTC	CASSRLLLASETQYF
.	.	TRBV28	TRBJ1-5	TGTGCCAGCAGTCTACTGTCCCAGGGATTCGGCAATCAGCCCCAGCATTTT	CASSLLSQGFGNQPQHF
.	.	TRBV7-2	TRBJ2-5	TGTGCCAGCAGCTTTCCCAAACAAGAGACCCAGTACTTC	CASSFPKQETQYF
TRBD1	.	TRBV7-9	TRBJ2-5	TGTGCCAGCAGCTTATGGACAGGCCGAGAGACCCAGTACTTC	CASSLWTGRETQYF
TRBD1	.	TRBV5-1	TRBJ2-4	TGCGCCAGCAGCTTGAGAGGAACAGGGGGAAACATTCAGTACTTC	CASSLRGTGGNIQYF
.	.	TRBV6-6	TRBJ1-1	TGTGCCAGCAGTTTTTCGCGACGGCGGAACACTGAAGCTTTCTTT	CASSFSRRRNTEAFF
TRBD2	few	TRBV12-3/TRBV12-4	TRBJ2-1	TGTGCCAGCAGTTCAGGGCTCCTAGCGGGGTTCCGCAATGAGCAGTTCTTC	CASSSGLLAGFRNEQFF
TRBD2	.	TRBV24-1	TRBJ2-7	TGTGCCACCAGTGATCCGAGACTAGCGCCATACGAGCAGTACTTC	CATSDPRLAPYEQYF
.	few	TRBV5-1	TRBJ2-7	TGCGCCAGCAGCGGGGACACGGTCGAGCAGTACTTC	CASSGDTVEQYF
.	few	TRBV12-3/TRBV12-4	TRBJ2-7	TGTGCCAGCAGTCGAAGGGACATCCAGGAGCAGTACTTC	CASSRRDIQEQYF
.	.	TRBV7-8	TRBJ2-7	TGTGCCAGCAGCTTAGCAGGGCTCAACTACGAGCAGTACTTC	CASSLAGLNYEQYF
.	.	TRBV4-3	TRBJ1-2	TGCGCCAGCAGCCAGGGTTATATTGACGGCTATGGCTACACCTTC	CASSQGYIDGYGYTF
.	once	TRBV29-1	TRBJ1-1	TGCAGCGTTGAAGAGACAACAAAGGAAGCTTTCTTT	CSVEETTKEAFF
TRBD1	many	TRBV29-1	TRBJ2-7	TGCAGCGTTAAACCGACAGGGGGCGAGCAGTACTTC	CSVKPTGGEQYF
TRBD1	.	TRBV20-1	TRBJ2-7	TGCAGTGCTACGCGACAGGGGGCCTACGAGCAGTACTTC	CSATRQGAYEQYF
.	many	TRBV20-1	TRBJ1-6	TGCAGTGCTAGGGCAGACCGAAATTCACCCCTCCACTTT	CSARADRNSPLHF
.	.	TRBV7-3	TRBJ2-1	TGTGCCAGCAGCTTTCACAGGGACGGTGAGCAGTTCTTC	CASSFHRDGEQFF
.	.	TRBV12-3/TRBV12-4	TRBJ1-1	TGTGCCAGCAGACCAGGCAGGGGTCGAAACACTGAAGCTTTCTTT	CASRPGRGRNTEAFF
.	few	TRBV29-1	TRBJ2-4	TGCAGCGTTGAACGAGAAACGAAATACAAAAACATTCAGTACTTC	CSVERETKYKNIQYF
.	.	TRBV20-1	TRBJ2-1	TGCAGTGCTGACGGGGACTACAATGAGCAGTTCTTC	CSADGDYNEQFF
.	.	TRBV7-2	TRBJ1-5	TGTGCCAGCACCACCGGACCGAACAATCAGCCCCAGCATTTT	CASTTGPNNQPQHF
.	.	TRBV18	TRBJ1-1	TGTGCCAGCTCACCACGATCAGGGGAATCGAACACTGAAGCTTTCTTT	CASSPRSGESNTEAFF
.	.	TRBV29-1	TRBJ1-2	TGCAGCGTTGATCGGAAACTCACTCCCTATGGCTACACCTTC	CSVDRKLTPYGYTF
TRBD2	.	TRBV30	TRBJ2-7	TGTGCCTGGAGTAGGGGAGGGCAAGCCTACGAGCAGTACTTC	CAWSRGGQAYEQYF